These 27 T cell receptor beta chains were sequenced from one sample in a study of T cell responses to AZD1222 COVID-19 vaccine. This table comes from immunoSEQ multiplex PCR, and its TCRdb copy is limited to in-frame clones, with some not included. The table has approximately 110,000 clones, approximately 85% seen once. This material consisted of peripheral blood, taken 28 days after the second AZD1222 dose. Source of these receptors: an adult who received the AZD1222 COVID-19 vaccine.

The chain uses TRBV29-1 and TRBJ1-1, with D unclear. Germline CDR1 is SQVTM and CDR2 is ANQGSEA. The CDR3 totals 14 residues. Between the trimmed V and J ends, which lost 6 bases and 0 bases, there was a span of 14 bases. Written as DNA, the CDR3 is TGCAGCGTCCACAGACGGCTCCTGAACACTGAAGCTTTCTTT. Protein sequence: CSVHRRLLNTEAFF.

The CDR3 here is CATSDLARDTEAFF. CDR3 coding DNA: TGTGCCACCAGTGATTTGGCCAGGGACACTGAAGCTTTCTTT. The chain uses TRBV24-1 and TRBJ1-1; possible D gene TRBD1, 5 bases. V lost 0 bases and J 3 bases, leaving 7 bases between the germline ends. Germline V CDR1 and CDR2: KGHDR, SFDVKD. The CDR3 has 14 amino acids.

This chain uses TRBV6-5 with TRBJ2-7, with no clear D. Trimming took 0 bases from V and 1 from J, leaving 7 bases between them. The germline CDR1 and CDR2 sequences are MNHEY and SVGAGI. CDR3 length equals 14 residues. The CDR3 loop reads CASSYSEGSYEQYF. The CDR3 nucleotides read TGTGCCAGCAGTTACTCGGAAGGGTCCTACGAGCAGTACTTC.

This clone was observed a few times. The chain combines TRBV5-5 with TRBJ1-1; D possibly corresponds to TRBD1 (5 bases). From germline, CDR1 is SGHKS and CDR2 YYEKEE (reference sequence). This CDR3 is 14 amino acids long. The V end lost 4 bases, the J end lost 0 bases, and 10 bases lay between the germline ends. CDR3 bases: TGTGCCAGCAGCCCGATGACAGTGAACACTGAAGCTTTCTTT. It yields the protein CASSPMTVNTEAFF.

The chain couples TRBV15 to TRBJ2-7, with no clear D. The CDR3 sequence is 14 residues long. Germline V lookup: CDR1 LNHNV, CDR2 YYDKDF (reference sequence). Trimming cost V 4 bases and J 5 bases, with 15 bases left between them. This CDR3 reads CATSTKPHHDEQYF. CDR3 sequence (DNA): TGTGCCACCAGCACAAAACCCCATCACGACGAGCAGTACTTC.

This clone was detected once. The chain has TRBV27 and TRBJ2-5; 11 bases match TRBD2. This CDR3 region has 15 residues. The V gene's germline CDR1 is MNHEY and CDR2 SMNVEV (reference sequence). With V trimmed by 3 bases and J by 5 bases, 5 bases remained unmatched. In DNA form, the CDR3 reads TGTGCCAGCAGTTTTGATAGCGGGGGGGCGGAGACCCAGTACTTC. The encoded protein is CASSFDSGGAETQYF.

The chain is built from TRBV28 and TRBJ2-5; D tentatively fits TRBD1 or TRBD2 (5 bases each). The CDR3 has 12 amino acids. The germline gives CDR1 MDHEN, CDR2 SYDVKM. Between the trimmed V and J ends, which lost 6 bases and 3 bases, there was a span of 8 bases. CDR3 DNA: TGTGCCAGCAGGGGGACGGAAGAGACCCAGTACTTC. This sequence encodes CASRGTEETQYF. The full variable domain, with the rest looked up from reference TRBV28 and TRBJ2-5, is DVKVTQSSRYLVKRTGEKVFLECVQDMDHENMFWYRQDPGLGLRLIYFSYDVKMKEKGDIPEGYSVSREKKERFSLILESASTNQTSMYLCASRGTEETQYFGPGTRLLVL.

This chain uses TRBV30 with TRBJ1-3; 10 nucleotides match TRBD1. J was trimmed by 4 bases and V by 5 bases; bases with no gene match: 2. Germline lookup yields CDR1 GTSNPN and CDR2 SVGIG (reference sequence). The CDR3 has 13 amino acids. The CDR3 spells CAWDRGLGNTIYF. The DNA for the CDR3 is TGTGCCTGGGACAGGGGGCTAGGAAACACCATATATTTT.

The chain is built from TRBV7-8 and TRBJ2-3, with D tentatively TRBD2 (7 bases). Trimming removed 3 bases from V and 2 bases from J, with 18 bases in between. CDR1 and CDR2 (germline): SGHVS, FQNEAQ. The CDR3 spans 17 residues. Written as DNA, the CDR3 is TGTGCCAGCAGCTTCAGAGGCGCGGGGGCCTCCACAGATACGCAGTATTTT. It encodes CASSFRGAGASTDTQYF.

A single count supports this clone. This chain connects TRBV5-4 to TRBJ2-7, with 8 nucleotides matching TRBD1. The CDR3 totals 15 residues. V trimming: 1 base; J trimming: 4 bases; junction bases outside the gene matches: 7. The germline V gene encodes CDR1 SGHNT and CDR2 YYREEE (reference sequence). The CDR3 region has the DNA TGTGCCAGCAGCTTGTCCCAGGGGGCAGGGTACGAGCAGTACTTC. Protein product: CASSLSQGAGYEQYF. The whole variable domain, remainder taken from reference TRBV5-4 and TRBJ2-7, is ETGVTQSPTHLIKTRGQQVTLRCSSQSGHNTVSWYQQALGQGPQFIFQYYREEENGRGNFPPRFSGLQFPNYSSELNVNALELDDSALYLCASSLSQGAGYEQYFGPGTRLTVT.

The chain employs TRBV5-1 and TRBJ1-3; D is possibly TRBD1 (5 bases). V lost 4 bases and J 0 bases, leaving 11 bases between the germline ends. The CDR3 is made up of 15 amino acids. Germline loops: CDR1 SGHRS, CDR2 YFSETQ. The CDR3 DNA is TGCGCCAGCAGCACGCAGGGAGACTCTGGAAACACCATATATTTT. Amino acids: CASSTQGDSGNTIYF.

This clone was counted between two and nine times. This chain links TRBV19 with TRBJ1-6; D is undetermined. Germline CDR1 reads LNHDA; CDR2 reads SQIVND (reference sequence). V dropped 3 bases and J dropped 12 bases, with 12 bases sitting between them. The CDR3 runs to 13 residues. This chain's CDR3 is CASSIGQARPLHF. Here the CDR3 DNA reads TGTGCCAGTAGTATCGGGCAGGCTAGACCCCTCCACTTT.

The chain combines TRBV7-9 with TRBJ1-4; D is perhaps TRBD1 (6 bases). The V gene's germline CDR1 is SEHNR and CDR2 FQNEAQ (reference sequence). The CDR3 spans 15 residues. The V end was cut by 5 bases, the J end by 5 bases, with 15 bases between. The CDR3 nucleotides are TGTGCCAGCAGCGCCGACAGGCTGGGCAATGAAAAACTGTTTTTT. It yields the protein CASSADRLGNEKLFF. Filled out from reference TRBV7-9 and TRBJ1-4, the complete variable domain reads DTGVSQNPRHKITKRGQNVTFRCDPISEHNRLYWYRQTLGQGPEFLTYFQNEAQLEKSRLLSDRFSAERPKGSFSTLEIQRTEQGDSAMYLCASSADRLGNEKLFFGSGTQLSVL.

This clone was seen a handful of times. J is TRBJ1-6 and V is TRBV10-3; D is unclear. The CDR3 covers 14 residues. The germline CDR1 and CDR2 sequences are ENHRY and SYGVKD. The V end lost 6 bases, the J end lost 1 base, and 7 bases lay between the germline ends. The CDR3 loop reads CAIRALSYNSPLHF. DNA for the CDR3: TGTGCCATCAGGGCGCTGTCCTATAATTCACCCCTCCACTTT.

The chain joins TRBV10-1 to TRBJ1-6, with D tentatively TRBD1 (6 bases). Germline-derived CDR1 and CDR2 are WNHNN and SYGVQD (reference sequence). This CDR3 region has 15 residues. Trimming cost V 0 bases and J 8 bases, with 11 bases left between them. The CDR3: CASSESYREYSPLHF. CDR3 nucleotide sequence: TGCGCCAGCAGTGAGTCGTACAGGGAATATTCACCCCTCCACTTT.

The J gene is TRBJ2-2, the V gene TRBV18; D possibly corresponds to TRBD1 (5 bases). Looked up from germline, CDR1 is KGHSH and CDR2 is LQKENI. Trimming cost V 0 bases and J 2 bases, with 10 bases left between them. The CDR3 is 16 amino acids. In DNA, the CDR3 is TGTGCCAGCTCACCACCGTGGGGCGAAAACACCGGGGAGCTGTTTTTT. It translates to CASSPPWGENTGELFF.

The chain joins TRBV6-5 to TRBJ1-1; D gene uncertain. The V end lost 4 bases, the J end lost 5 bases, and 14 bases lay between the germline ends. This CDR3 spans 14 amino acids. Per the germline V gene, CDR1 is MNHEY and CDR2 is SVGAGI. CDR3 bases: TGTGCCAGCAGTTCCAATGACTGGGGAACTGAAGCTTTCTTT. Its translation: CASSSNDWGTEAFF.

The V gene is TRBV16, the J gene TRBJ1-1; no firm D call. Trimming took 0 bases from V and 0 from J, leaving 8 bases between them. The germline gives CDR1 KGHSY, CDR2 FQNENV. CDR3 size: 15 residues. The CDR3 spells CASSQSGPMNTEAFF. CDR3 DNA sequence: TGTGCCAGCAGCCAATCGGGTCCCATGAACACTGAAGCTTTCTTT.

The chain carries TRBV7-9 and TRBJ2-3; D ambiguous. V was pared by 1 base and J by 11 bases, with 7 bases between. CDR1 is SEHNR and CDR2 is FQNEAQ in the germline V gene (reference sequence). This CDR3 spans 11 amino acids. The CDR3 reads CASSLEVGQYF. Here the CDR3 DNA reads TGTGCCAGCAGCTTAGAGGTAGGGCAGTATTTT.

V and J are TRBV5-4 and TRBJ2-3; 7 bases are shared with TRBD1. Unmatched junction bases numbered 15, after V lost 6 bases and J lost 2 bases. Germline CDR1 SGHNT, CDR2 YYREEE (reference sequence). The CDR3 has 17 residues. This chain's CDR3 is CASTPLGGSIHTDTQYF. The CDR3 nucleotides read TGTGCCAGCACCCCCTTAGGGGGCTCGATCCACACAGATACGCAGTATTTT.

CDR3 coding DNA: TGTGCCAGCAGCGTAGGGTTCAAGAACACTGAAGCTTTCTTT. This sequence encodes CASSVGFKNTEAFF. The rearrangement links TRBV9 to TRBJ1-1; D is ambiguous. Germline assignment: CDR1 SGDLS and CDR2 YYNGEE. CDR3 length: 14 residues. The ends were cut back, 0 bases at V and 1 base at J, with 7 bases in the middle. The full variable domain, completed using reference TRBV9 and TRBJ1-1, is DSGVTQTPKHLITATGQRVTLRCSPRSGDLSVYWYQQSLDQGLQFLIQYYNGEERAKGNILERFSAQQFPDLHSELNLSSLELGDSALYFCASSVGFKNTEAFFGQGTRLTVV.

The chain is built from TRBV2 and TRBJ2-7; 10 nucleotides align to TRBD1. From germline, CDR1 is SNHLY and CDR2 FYNNEI. There are 16 residues in the CDR3. The junction had 7 bases not matched to a gene; V was cut back by 3 bases and J by 2 bases. CDR3 DNA sequence: TGTGCCAGCAGTGATTCGGGGACAGGGGAAACCTACGAGCAGTACTTC. This translates into CASSDSGTGETYEQYF.

The chain joins TRBV5-1 to TRBJ1-1; unclear D gene. This CDR3 is 15 amino acids long. V was trimmed by 4 bases and J by 3 bases, leaving 16 bases between them. Germline CDR1 and CDR2: SGHRS and YFSETQ. Here the CDR3 reads CASSQVGGADTEAFF. CDR3 DNA sequence: TGCGCCAGCAGCCAGGTAGGAGGTGCCGACACTGAAGCTTTCTTT.

The gene calls are TRBV6-1 and TRBJ1-2, with 7 bases identical to TRBD1. CDR1 MNHNS and CDR2 SASEGT come from the germline V gene. Germline trimming cut 3 bases from V and 4 bases from J; bases unmatched to any gene: 8. This CDR3 is built from 15 residues. CDR3 in DNA: TGTGCCAGCAGTGACCCTCAGGGGGGGACCTATGGCTACACCTTC. Its translation is CASSDPQGGTYGYTF.

This chain joins TRBV7-2 and TRBJ2-5; D gene ambiguous. Per the germline V gene, CDR1 is SGHTA and CDR2 is FQGNSA. The CDR3 consists of 16 residues. With 2 bases removed from V and 7 bases from J, the gap between germline ends came to 20 bases. The CDR3 reads CASSLIGVLVPATQYF. CDR3 sequence (DNA): TGTGCCAGCAGCTTAATTGGAGTCTTGGTACCCGCGACCCAGTACTTC. Full variable domain (rest looked up from reference TRBV7-2 and TRBJ2-5): GAGVSQSPSNKVTEKGKDVELRCDPISGHTALYWYRQSLGQGLEFLIYFQGNSAPDKSGLPSDRFSAERTGGSVSTLTIQRTQQEDSAVYLCASSLIGVLVPATQYFGPGTRLLVL.

There are a few counts of this clone. The V call is TRBV10-3, the J call TRBJ2-7; D might be TRBD1 (5 bases). The CDR3 has 14 residues. Germline V gives CDR1 ENHRY, CDR2 SYGVKD. Trimming removed 5 bases at V and 6 bases at J, with 17 bases between. The CDR3 is CAISRQKGSVEQYF. CDR3 nucleotides: TGTGCCATCAGTAGACAGAAGGGGTCGGTCGAGCAGTACTTC.

The chain has TRBV5-1 and TRBJ2-7, with D possibly being TRBD1 or TRBD2 (5 bases each). Germline V lookup: CDR1 SGHRS, CDR2 YFSETQ. Trimming stripped 0 bases from V and 5 bases from J, with 18 bases between. This CDR3 comprises 16 residues. The CDR3 DNA follows: TGCGCCAGCAGCTTGGCCCCCACAGGTGACTACCACGAGCAGTACTTC. Its protein is CASSLAPTGDYHEQYF. The entire variable domain, with the rest obtained from reference TRBV5-1 and TRBJ2-7, is as follows: KAGVTQTPRYLIKTRGQQVTLSCSPISGHRSVSWYQQTPGQGLQFLFEYFSETQRNKGNFPGRFSGRQFSNSRSEMNVSTLELGDSALYLCASSLAPTGDYHEQYFGPGTRLTVT.